The 13 T cell receptor beta chains presented below share a single source sample, sequenced in a study of cytomegalovirus exposure and HLA in healthy donors. PCR was performed using 60 Vbeta and 13 Jbeta primers. Produced via immunoSEQ multiplex PCR; TCRdb's table is partial and in-frame only. Among 150,000 to 200,000 clones listed, 80% were seen once. Sequenced input: PBMCs. The source is a girl aged 10-17 years in good health and CMV-seropositive.

The chain couples TRBV6-5 to TRBJ1-4, with 7 positions matching TRBD1. Trimming cost V 6 bases and J 3 bases; bases outside gene matches: 4. From germline, CDR1 is MNHEY and CDR2 SVGAGI. This CDR3 region has 14 residues. The CDR3 nucleotides read TGTGCCAGCAGCCCGGACAGGTCTAATGAAAAACTGTTTTTT. Residues: CASSPDRSNEKLFF.

The CDR3 sequence: CATSSGNYEQYF. As DNA, the CDR3 is TGTGCCACCAGCAGCGGGAACTACGAGCAGTACTTC. The J gene is TRBJ2-7, the V gene TRBV15; possible D gene TRBD2, 5 bases. The length of the CDR3 is 12 residues. Looked up from germline, CDR1 is LNHNV and CDR2 is YYDKDF (reference sequence). V dropped 3 bases and J dropped 3 bases, with 6 bases sitting between them.

This clone has only a few counts. The V gene is TRBV6-4, the J gene TRBJ2-2; 12 bases match TRBD2. The CDR3 is 15 amino acids. Germline CDR1 is MRHNA and CDR2 is SNTAGT. Trimming removed 5 bases from V and 6 bases from J; junction bases left unmatched: 4. The CDR3 sequence is CASSRLAGVAGELFF. The CDR3 DNA reads as TGTGCCAGCAGTCGACTAGCGGGAGTGGCCGGGGAGCTGTTTTTT.

The chain uses TRBV15 and TRBJ2-7; 12 bases are shared with TRBD1. This CDR3 region has 13 residues. With 10 bases clipped from V and 5 bases from J, the junction kept 6 bases outside the gene matches. Germline assignment: CDR1 LNHNV and CDR2 YYDKDF (reference sequence). The CDR3 sequence is CASGDRGLHEQYF. DNA for the CDR3: TGTGCCAGTGGGGACAGGGGGCTCCACGAGCAGTACTTC.

The chain combines TRBV6-5 with TRBJ1-2, with unresolved D. V was shortened by 8 bases and J by 5 bases, with 9 bases between the two germline ends. The CDR3 has 11 residues. Germline loops: CDR1 MNHEY, CDR2 SVGAGI. The CDR3 spells CASAGSYGYTF. CDR3 in DNA: TGTGCCAGCGCAGGTTCTTATGGCTACACCTTC.

This clone was recorded a few times. The V gene is TRBV5-8, the J gene TRBJ2-1, with 11 positions matching TRBD2. The CDR3 length is 15 residues. V lost 3 bases and J lost 8; bases outside the gene matches: 7. In germline, CDR1 is SGHTS, CDR2 YDEGEE. CDR3 protein: CASSSFSGRVYEQFF. CDR3 coding DNA: TGTGCCAGCAGCTCGTTTAGCGGGAGGGTCTATGAGCAGTTCTTC.

The CDR3 sequence is CASSVYTSGDYNEQFF. The CDR3 bases are TGCGCCAGCAGCGTTTATACTAGCGGGGACTACAATGAGCAGTTCTTC. The V call is TRBV4-1, the J call TRBJ2-1, with 10 bases identical to TRBD2. The J segment lost 3 bases and the V segment lost 5 bases, leaving 7 bases of the junction unmatched. CDR1 and CDR2 from the germline V gene are MGHRA and YSYEKL. This CDR3 is built from 16 residues.

The chain couples TRBV7-2 to TRBJ2-7, with 9 bases lining up with TRBD1. In germline, CDR1 is SGHTA, CDR2 FQGNSA. The length of the CDR3 is 16 residues. The V segment lost 5 bases and the J segment 7 bases; nucleotides outside the gene matches: 15. CDR3 nucleotide sequence: TGTGCCAGCAGCCCCTTACCCGGGACAGGGTCTCCAGAGCAGTACTTC. Encoded protein: CASSPLPGTGSPEQYF.

The V and J genes are TRBV25-1 and TRBJ2-5, with 7 positions matching TRBD2. CDR1 is MGHDK and CDR2 is SYGVNS in the germline V gene. This CDR3 has 15 residues. With 0 bases clipped from V and 1 base from J, the junction kept 2 bases outside the gene matches. DNA of the CDR3: TGTGCCAGCAGTGAATACGGGGGGTTCCAAGAGACCCAGTACTTC. Translated, it gives CASSEYGGFQETQYF.

In its sample, this clone was seen once. The chain carries TRBV10-2 and TRBJ2-2; tentative D call: TRBD1 (5 bases). V lost 11 bases, J lost 7 bases, and 14 bases lay in between. The CDR3 sequence is 12 residues long. Germline V gene data show CDR1 as WSHSY and CDR2 as SAAADI. The DNA for the CDR3 is TGCGCCGTCGGTCGTCAGGGCGGGGAGCTGTTTTTT. Translating gives CAVGRQGGELFF.

The chain uses TRBV18 and TRBJ1-2; no clear D gene. Germline loops: CDR1 KGHSH, CDR2 LQKENI. Trimming took off 4 bases at V and 0 bases at J, with 6 bases between the two ends. The CDR3 sequence is 13 residues long. Here the CDR3 DNA reads TGTGCCAGCTCACGATACACTAACTATGGCTACACCTTC. This codes for CASSRYTNYGYTF.

This chain joins TRBV18 and TRBJ2-5, with 8 nucleotides matching TRBD2. V trimming: 2 bases; J trimming: 4 bases; junction bases outside the gene matches: 9. The CDR3 is 16 residues long. Germline CDR1 reads KGHSH; CDR2 reads LQKENI. CDR3 coding DNA: TGTGCCAGCTCACCATCAAAGCGGGAGAAGTTAGAGACCCAGTACTTC. It translates to CASSPSKREKLETQYF.

The chain uses TRBV27 and TRBJ1-2; D unresolved. CDR1 MNHEY and CDR2 SMNVEV come from the germline V gene (reference sequence). This CDR3 has 12 residues. Trimming removed 8 bases at V and 4 bases at J, with 11 bases between. Here the CDR3 DNA reads TGTGCCAGCGGCGGCCAGCTCTATGGCTACACCTTC. Its translation: CASGGQLYGYTF.